This passage covers 12 T cell receptor beta chains from one sample sequenced in a study of identical twins. TCRdb processed the 5' RACE reads anew with MiXCR; each CDR3 protein has one entry. Counted here are under 900,000 distinct CDR3 sequences, around an eighth occurring once; the ten biggest clones make up under 2%. Separately, the same data were catalogued under a study of yellow fever vaccine responses in identical twins.

Material: PBMCs. The source of these receptors is a woman between 18 and 30 years old in good health.

This clonotype was picked up a small number of times. The J gene is TRBJ2-5, the V gene TRBV15; 7 nucleotides align to TRBD1. The CDR3 has 14 amino acids. Germline V gene data show CDR1 as LNHNV and CDR2 as YYDKDF (reference sequence). The trim removed 3 bases at V and 2 bases at J, leaving 3 bases unmatched. The chain's CDR3 is CATSRNRGQETQYF. DNA for the CDR3: TGTGCCACCAGCAGGAACAGGGGTCAAGAGACCCAGTACTTC.

In this sample, this clonotype turned up a few times. The chain couples TRBV3-1 to TRBJ1-2; D gene unclear. The V end was cut by 1 base, the J end by 7 bases, with 4 bases between. Germline V CDR1 and CDR2: LGHDT, YNNKEL (reference sequence). This CDR3 spans 11 amino acids. This CDR3 is CASSQGIGYTF. Here the CDR3 DNA reads TGTGCCAGCAGCCAAGGAATTGGCTACACCTTC.

This clonotype was counted many times. This chain connects TRBV4-2 to TRBJ1-2; D unresolved. This CDR3 has 15 residues. Trimming left V 0 bases short and J 5 bases short, with 13 bases between. Germline V gene data show CDR1 as LGHNA and CDR2 as YNFKEQ. CDR3 sequence: CASSQDQASTYGYTF. The CDR3 DNA is TGTGCCAGCAGCCAAGATCAGGCATCTACTTATGGCTACACCTTC.

This clonotype has a handful of counts. This chain links TRBV24-1 with TRBJ2-1; a possible D gene is TRBD2 (6 bases). Trimming took 0 bases from V and 2 from J, leaving 28 bases between them. The CDR3 extends over 22 amino acids. Germline V CDR1 and CDR2: KGHDR, SFDVKD. CDR3 in amino acids: CATSDLHILGDEAGPPYNEQFF. CDR3 nucleotide sequence: TGTGCCACCAGTGATTTGCATATTTTGGGCGATGAGGCGGGACCCCCCTACAATGAGCAGTTCTTC.

This clonotype has more than one count but fewer than ten. The rearrangement uses TRBV5-6 and TRBJ2-7; possibly TRBD1 for D (5 bases). The CDR3 runs 13 residues. CDR1 and CDR2 (germline): SGHDT, YYEEEE. Trimming removed 4 bases at V and 0 bases at J, with 8 bases between. In DNA, the CDR3 is TGTGCCAGCAGCGTCAGGGCCTCCTACGAGCAGTACTTC. Translated, it gives CASSVRASYEQYF. Full variable domain (rest looked up from reference TRBV5-6 and TRBJ2-7): DAGVTQSPTHLIKTRGQQVTLRCSPKSGHDTVSWYQQALGQGPQFIFQYYEEEERQRGNFPDRFSGHQFPNYSSELNVNALLLGDSALYLCASSVRASYEQYFGPGTRLTVT.

V and J are TRBV10-3 and TRBJ2-5; 7 positions match TRBD2. Germline V CDR1 and CDR2: ENHRY, SYGVKD. The CDR3 covers 15 residues. V lost 6 bases, J lost 5 bases, and 12 bases stayed unmatched. The CDR3 region is CAISEGDSGFETQYF. The CDR3 coding sequence is TGTGCCATCAGCGAAGGTGATAGCGGGTTTGAGACCCAGTACTTC.

This clonotype was counted between two and nine times. The rearrangement links TRBV12-5 to TRBJ2-1; 9 nucleotides agree with TRBD2. CDR1 is LGHNT, CDR2 FRNRAP, per germline. V shed 0 bases, J shed 6 bases, and the junction held 9 bases outside the gene matches. CDR3 length equals 17 residues. The CDR3 loop reads CASGLVEGGLASNEQFF. The CDR3 DNA follows: TGTGCTAGTGGTTTGGTCGAAGGGGGACTAGCAAGCAATGAGCAGTTCTTC.

V usage is TRBV11-2 and J usage is TRBJ2-1; 9 bases map to TRBD1. CDR3 length equals 18 residues. The V and J ends lost 5 bases and 1 base, in that order; junction bases with no gene match: 12. Germline CDR1 and CDR2: SGHAT and FQNNGV. The CDR3 DNA sequence: TGTGCCAGCAGCGCGGGACAGGGAGTCGTAGGATCCTACAATGAGCAGTTCTTC. It encodes CASSAGQGVVGSYNEQFF.

This clonotype was counted a few times. J is TRBJ2-2 and V is TRBV7-8; D is tentatively TRBD1 or TRBD2 (6 bases each). This CDR3 spans 16 amino acids. CDR1 and CDR2 from the germline V gene are SGHVS and FQNEAQ. Trimming shortened V by 5 bases and J by 3 bases, and 16 bases separated the two germline ends. CDR3 nucleotide sequence: TGTGCCAGCAGCCCCCACGGGGGCCAGGACACCGGGGAGCTGTTTTTT. Protein: CASSPHGGQDTGELFF.

This clonotype was found many times. The J gene is TRBJ2-1, the V gene TRBV7-8, with D uncertain. V was pared by 5 bases and J by 6 bases, with 11 bases between. This CDR3 is 13 amino acids long. Germline V CDR1 and CDR2: SGHVS, FQNEAQ. CDR3 region: CASSPVLGNEQFF. CDR3 nucleotides: TGTGCCAGCAGCCCCGTTTTAGGCAATGAGCAGTTCTTC.

There are a few counts of this clonotype. V usage is TRBV6-1 and J usage is TRBJ2-5, with TRBD2 identical over 10 bases. J lost 7 bases, V lost 6 bases, and 14 bases had no gene match. CDR3 length: 16 residues. The germline gives CDR1 MNHNS, CDR2 SASEGT. CDR3 DNA: TGTGCCAGCAGCCTCTTGAGTAGCGGGGGGTCAAGGACCCAGTACTTC. Its protein is CASSLLSSGGSRTQYF.

This clonotype was detected only a few times. The chain couples TRBV24-1 to TRBJ2-5; 9 positions match TRBD1. This CDR3 spans 16 amino acids. Germline trimming cut 4 bases from V and 4 bases from J; bases unmatched to any gene: 9. CDR1 and CDR2 from the germline V gene are KGHDR and SFDVKD. The CDR3 loop reads CATSEAGTGWGETQYF. DNA for the CDR3: TGTGCCACCAGTGAGGCCGGGACAGGGTGGGGAGAGACCCAGTACTTC.